The 26 T cell receptor beta chains below were found in one sample sequenced in a study of neoadjuvant anti-PD-1 for oral cavity cancer. TCRdb's copy holds only in-frame clones and misses some; the assay was immunoSEQ multiplex PCR. The sample contains approximately 67,000 clones, 65% to 85% of which appear only once. Sample: PBMCs, taken before nivolumab (anti-PD-1) treatment. The receptors come from a person between 35 and 79 years old with oral cavity squamous cell carcinoma.

The V and J genes are TRBV5-1 and TRBJ1-4; D remains ambiguous. Looked up from germline, CDR1 is SGHRS and CDR2 is YFSETQ. V lost 1 base and J lost 6, with 13 bases in between. The CDR3 length is 15 residues. The CDR3 sequence is CASSLRATVDEKLFF. The DNA of the CDR3 is TGCGCCAGCAGCTTGCGGGCAACAGTGGATGAAAAACTGTTTTTT.

The chain links TRBV5-1 to TRBJ2-7, with 7 nucleotides matching TRBD2. With 4 bases clipped from V and 4 bases from J, the junction kept 14 bases outside the gene matches. Germline CDR1 SGHRS, CDR2 YFSETQ. This CDR3 is 16 amino acids long. CDR3 DNA sequence: TGCGCCAGCAGCGATCCCGTAAGGGGAGGGCCGTACGAGCAGTACTTC. It yields the protein CASSDPVRGGPYEQYF.

In this sample, this clone turned up a few times. The rearrangement links TRBV4-1 to TRBJ1-1, with 7 bases fitting TRBD1. Germline trimming cut 1 base from V and 4 bases from J; bases unmatched to any gene: 9. The CDR3 has 16 residues. CDR1 and CDR2 from the germline V gene are MGHRA and YSYEKL. The CDR3 nucleotides read TGCGCCAGCAGCCAAGGCCTAATCAGGGGGTTCACTGAAGCTTTCTTT. Translation: CASSQGLIRGFTEAFF.

The chain uses TRBV6-1 and TRBJ2-3; 9 bases fit TRBD1. The CDR3 sequence is 15 residues long. Germline-derived CDR1 and CDR2 are MNHNS and SASEGT. V lost 0 bases and J lost 2; bases outside the gene matches: 0. Here the CDR3 DNA reads TGTGCCAGCAGTGAAGCACAGGGGGCCACAGATACGCAGTATTTT. Amino acids: CASSEAQGATDTQYF.

The V call is TRBV6-4, the J call TRBJ2-3; a weak D match, TRBD1 (6 bases). Trimming took 5 bases from V and 2 from J, leaving 11 bases between them. Germline V CDR1 and CDR2: MRHNA, SNTAGT. This CDR3 is built from 14 residues. The CDR3 loop reads CASSTGIFTDTQYF. The CDR3 nucleotides read TGTGCCAGCAGTACAGGGATCTTCACAGATACGCAGTATTTT.

This sequence joins TRBV30 and TRBJ2-3, with unresolved D. The CDR3 is made up of 11 amino acids. The V end was cut by 7 bases, the J end by 5 bases, with 10 bases between. Germline V gene lookup returns CDR1 GTSNPN and CDR2 SVGIG (reference sequence). In nucleotides, the CDR3 is TGTGCCTACTCCCGGGTAGATACGCAGTATTTT. Translated: CAYSRVDTQYF.

The chain joins TRBV2 to TRBJ1-4; D might be TRBD1 (5 bases). Trimming took off 7 bases at V and 6 bases at J, with 12 bases between the two ends. The CDR3 is 13 amino acids. Germline CDR1 is SNHLY and CDR2 is FYNNEI. CDR3 DNA sequence: TGTGCCAGCAAAGCGACAGCGGATGAAAAACTGTTTTTT. This translates into CASKATADEKLFF.

The chain joins TRBV10-3 to TRBJ1-1; D is perhaps TRBD1 (5 bases). Trimming stripped 6 bases from V and 2 bases from J, with 10 bases between. CDR3 length equals 13 residues. Germline CDR1 is ENHRY and CDR2 is SYGVKD. CDR3 residues: CAISKDRNTEAFF. CDR3 DNA sequence: TGTGCCATCAGCAAAGACAGAAACACTGAAGCTTTCTTT.

This clone has a handful of counts. The chain joins TRBV5-4 to TRBJ1-1, with 11 nucleotides matching TRBD1. After removal of 0 bases from V and 5 bases from J, the junction contained 3 bases not matched to a gene. Looked up from germline, CDR1 is SGHNT and CDR2 is YYREEE (reference sequence). The CDR3 sequence is 15 residues long. The CDR3 region is CASSLAGTGGTEAFF. CDR3 DNA: TGTGCCAGCAGCTTGGCCGGGACAGGGGGTACTGAAGCTTTCTTT. Together with reference TRBV5-4 and TRBJ1-1, the CDR3 gives the full variable domain: ETGVTQSPTHLIKTRGQQVTLRCSSQSGHNTVSWYQQALGQGPQFIFQYYREEENGRGNFPPRFSGLQFPNYSSELNVNALELDDSALYLCASSLAGTGGTEAFFGQGTRLTVV.

J is TRBJ1-2 and V is TRBV29-1, with TRBD1 matching 7 bases. Per germline, CDR1 SQVTM and CDR2 ANQGSEA. Trimming took 4 bases from V and 7 from J; bases not matched to a gene: 3. The CDR3 length is 11 residues. The CDR3 region is CSVAGGSGYTF. CDR3 sequence (DNA): TGCAGCGTTGCAGGGGGTTCTGGCTACACCTTC.

The chain combines TRBV7-2 with TRBJ2-3, with TRBD2 matching 8 bases. Germline V gene sequence: CDR1 SGHTA, CDR2 FQGNSA. The CDR3 extends over 18 amino acids. The trim removed 2 bases at V and 0 bases at J, leaving 10 bases unmatched. CDR3 protein: CASSLIFQLAESTDTQYF. In DNA, the CDR3 is TGTGCCAGCAGCTTAATTTTTCAACTAGCGGAGAGCACAGATACGCAGTATTTT.

The chain couples TRBV19 to TRBJ1-3; 7 bases align to TRBD1. Germline trimming cut 4 bases from V and 0 bases from J; bases unmatched to any gene: 9. The CDR3 totals 17 residues. CDR1 is LNHDA, CDR2 SQIVND, per germline (reference sequence). The CDR3, as DNA: TGTGCCAGTAGTAGGAACGGACAGGACCACTCTGGAAACACCATATATTTT. Protein: CASSRNGQDHSGNTIYF. Full variable domain (outside the CDR3, taken from reference TRBV19 and TRBJ1-3): DGGITQSPKYLFRKEGQNVTLSCEQNLNHDAMYWYRQDPGQGLRLIYYSQIVNDFQKGDIAEGYSVSREKKESFPLTVTSAQKNPTAFYLCASSRNGQDHSGNTIYFGEGSWLTVV.

The chain employs TRBV4-1 and TRBJ2-7, with TRBD2 matching 12 bases. The germline CDR1 and CDR2 sequences are MGHRA and YSYEKL. V was clipped by 2 bases and J by 0 bases; unmatched bases: 5. The CDR3 spans 17 residues. CDR3 residues: CASSQRLAGVSSYEQYF. CDR3 DNA sequence: TGCGCCAGCAGCCAAAGACTAGCGGGAGTGAGCTCCTACGAGCAGTACTTC.

The CDR3 sequence is CASSLSGGGWETQYF. CDR3 DNA sequence: TGTGCCAGCAGTTTATCTGGCGGGGGGTGGGAGACCCAGTACTTC. V and J are TRBV27 and TRBJ2-5; 8 nucleotides align to TRBD2. Looked up from germline, CDR1 is MNHEY and CDR2 is SMNVEV (reference sequence). After removal of 0 bases from V and 5 bases from J, the junction contained 5 bases not matched to a gene. The CDR3 covers 15 residues.

This chain connects TRBV13 to TRBJ1-3, with TRBD1 as a possible D gene (6 bases). CDR1 and CDR2 (germline): PRHDT, FYEKMQ (reference sequence). V lost 5 bases to trimming and J lost 2 bases, with 16 bases between them. There are 16 residues in the CDR3. CDR3 residues: CASSTQQGFTGNTIYF. CDR3 bases: TGTGCCAGCAGCACCCAACAGGGATTCACTGGAAACACCATATATTTT.

With regard to this clone: The same CDR3 arises from other DNA sequences in this sample as well. V is TRBV4-1 and J is TRBJ2-5; TRBD2 is a possible D gene (6 bases). Germline CDR1 and CDR2: MGHRA and YSYEKL. Trimming stripped 2 bases from V and 4 bases from J, with 8 bases between. The CDR3 runs to 13 residues. The CDR3 loop is CASSQFSGETQYF. The CDR3 region has the DNA TGCGCCAGCAGCCAATTTAGCGGAGAGACCCAGTACTTC.

This clone was observed once. The rearrangement joins TRBV5-6 to TRBJ2-7; 7 bases align to TRBD2. CDR1 is SGHDT, CDR2 YYEEEE, per germline. V lost 4 bases to trimming and J lost 2 bases; unmatched junction nucleotides: 9. This CDR3 is 15 amino acids long. The DNA for the CDR3 is TGTGCCAGCAGCCGGACCGTCGGGGGGACCTACGAGCAGTACTTC. Translating it yields CASSRTVGGTYEQYF.

This chain joins TRBV11-3 and TRBJ2-1; 7 bases are a match to TRBD2. Trimming took 8 bases from V and 7 from J; bases not matched to a gene: 5. From germline, CDR1 is SGHNT and CDR2 YENEEA. The CDR3 has 12 residues. The CDR3, as DNA: TGTGCCAGCGGGAGGGCCGGGAATGAGCAGTTCTTC. Translating gives CASGRAGNEQFF.

The CDR3 loop reads CASSPLGGRDNEQFF. CDR3 DNA: TGTGCCAGCAGCCCCCTTGGCGGGAGGGATAATGAGCAGTTCTTC. J is TRBJ2-1 and V is TRBV28, with 9 bases lining up with TRBD2. The J segment lost 7 bases and the V segment lost 6 bases, leaving 10 bases of the junction unmatched. This CDR3 is built from 15 residues. CDR1 MDHEN and CDR2 SYDVKM come from the germline V gene. The variable domain in full, completed from reference TRBV28 and TRBJ2-1, reads DVKVTQSSRYLVKRTGEKVFLECVQDMDHENMFWYRQDPGLGLRLIYFSYDVKMKEKGDIPEGYSVSREKKERFSLILESASTNQTSMYLCASSPLGGRDNEQFFGPGTRLTVL.

The gene calls are TRBV27 and TRBJ1-2, with D possibly matching TRBD1 (5 bases). Germline CDR1 and CDR2: MNHEY and SMNVEV (reference sequence). This CDR3 is built from 17 residues. V was trimmed by 5 bases and J by 6 bases, leaving 25 bases between them. CDR3 nucleotides: TGTGCCAGCAGTCCTTACGCCTGGACAAGAATTTTACATGGCTACACCTTC. It specifies CASSPYAWTRILHGYTF.

The chain has TRBV9 and TRBJ1-2; no reliable D call. The CDR3 is 15 residues long. Germline CDR1 is SGDLS and CDR2 is YYNGEE. V lost 5 bases, J lost 3 bases, and 17 bases lay in between. CDR3 in DNA: TGTGCCAGCAGTACGACACAAATTACTGACTATGGCTACACCTTC. Translated: CASSTTQITDYGYTF.

This clone has only a few counts. V usage is TRBV5-3 and J usage is TRBJ1-1, with D uncertain. TRBV5-3 is recorded as an ORF, its role being uncertain. With 2 bases removed from V and 8 bases from J, the gap between germline ends came to 7 bases. The length of the CDR3 is 11 residues. The CDR3, as DNA: TGTGCCAGAAGCTTTGTCAGAGAAGCTTTCTTT. Protein product: CARSFVREAFF.

This clone was seen only a few times. J is TRBJ2-2 and V is TRBV5-1; D is undetermined. In germline, CDR1 is SGHRS, CDR2 YFSETQ. The CDR3 has 15 amino acids. The V gene lost 6 bases and the J gene lost 0 bases, with 12 bases spanning the gap. CDR3 sequence reads: CASNEGNTNTGELFF. The CDR3 coding sequence is TGCGCCAGCAACGAAGGCAATACGAACACCGGGGAGCTGTTTTTT.

V and J are TRBV6-1 and TRBJ2-7; 10 bases are shared with TRBD1. Germline assignment: CDR1 MNHNS and CDR2 SASEGT. CDR3 length equals 18 residues. The V segment lost 1 base and the J segment 1 base; nucleotides outside the gene matches: 10. This CDR3 is CASSEVWTGGSWSYEQYF. For the CDR3, the DNA is TGTGCCAGCAGTGAAGTTTGGACAGGGGGTTCGTGGTCCTACGAGCAGTACTTC.

The chain uses TRBV9 and TRBJ1-3; 8 nucleotides align to TRBD1. The CDR3 runs 14 residues. The germline V gene encodes CDR1 SGDLS and CDR2 YYNGEE. Trimming removed 3 bases from V and 7 bases from J; junction bases left unmatched: 6. CDR3 amino acids: CASSAQTGVNTIYF. The CDR3 DNA is TGTGCCAGCAGCGCGCAGACAGGGGTGAACACCATATATTTT.

The rearrangement joins TRBV5-1 to TRBJ2-1, with 10 bases that match TRBD2. V gave up 7 bases and J gave up 3 bases; unmatched junction bases: 13. From germline, CDR1 is SGHRS and CDR2 YFSETQ. The CDR3 covers 17 residues. The CDR3 loop reads CASSEAGGLSSYNEQFF. The CDR3 nucleotides are TGCGCCAGCTCTGAAGCGGGGGGGCTCTCGAGCTACAATGAGCAGTTCTTC.